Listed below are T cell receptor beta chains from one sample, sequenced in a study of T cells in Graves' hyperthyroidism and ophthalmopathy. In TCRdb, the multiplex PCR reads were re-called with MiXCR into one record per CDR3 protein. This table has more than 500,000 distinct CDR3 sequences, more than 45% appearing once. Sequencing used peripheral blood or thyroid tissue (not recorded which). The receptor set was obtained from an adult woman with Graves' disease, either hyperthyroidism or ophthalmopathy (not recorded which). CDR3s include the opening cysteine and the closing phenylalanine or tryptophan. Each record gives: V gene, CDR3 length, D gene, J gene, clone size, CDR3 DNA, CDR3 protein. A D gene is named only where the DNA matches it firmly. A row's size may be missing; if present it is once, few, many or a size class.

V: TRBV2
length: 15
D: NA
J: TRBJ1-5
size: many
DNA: TGTGCCAGCAAACAGGGAATTTCGGGCAATCAGCCCCAGCATTTT
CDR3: CASKQGISGNQPQHF

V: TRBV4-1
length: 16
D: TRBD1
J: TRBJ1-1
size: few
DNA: TGCGCCAGCAGCCACCTGACGGGACAGAAGAACACTGAAGCTTTCTTT
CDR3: CASSHLTGQKNTEAFF

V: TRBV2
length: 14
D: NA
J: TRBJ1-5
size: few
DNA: TGTGCCAGCAGTGCTGGGCCGGATAATCAGCCCCAGCATTTT
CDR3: CASSAGPDNQPQHF

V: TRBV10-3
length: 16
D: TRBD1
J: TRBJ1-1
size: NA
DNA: TGTGCCACAGATCCCGCAGGGGGAAGTTCGAACACTGAAGCTTTCTTT
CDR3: CATDPAGGSSNTEAFF

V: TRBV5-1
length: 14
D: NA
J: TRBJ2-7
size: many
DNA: TGCGCCAGCAGCTTGGTGGGACCGACCTACGAGCAGTACTTC
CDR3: CASSLVGPTYEQYF

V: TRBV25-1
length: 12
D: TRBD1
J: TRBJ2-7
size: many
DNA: TGTGCCAGCTCGACAGGGTATGGTGAGCAGTACTTC
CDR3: CASSTGYGEQYF

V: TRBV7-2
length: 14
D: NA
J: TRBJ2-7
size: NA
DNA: TGTGCCAGCAGCTTAGGGGGGTCATTCTACGAGCAGTACTTC
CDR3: CASSLGGSFYEQYF

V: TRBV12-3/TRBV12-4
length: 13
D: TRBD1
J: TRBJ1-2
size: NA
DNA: TGTGCCAGCAGTACAGGGACAGGGAGAGGCTACACCTTC
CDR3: CASSTGTGRGYTF

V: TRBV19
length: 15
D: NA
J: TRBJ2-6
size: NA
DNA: TGTGCCAGCAGTTCCACAAGGTCTGGGGCCAACGTCCTGACTTTC
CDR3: CASSSTRSGANVLTF

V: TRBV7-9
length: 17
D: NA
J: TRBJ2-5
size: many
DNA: TGTGCCAGCAGCTTAGGAGCACAGGCGGGGCTCCAAGAGACCCAGTACTTC
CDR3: CASSLGAQAGLQETQYF

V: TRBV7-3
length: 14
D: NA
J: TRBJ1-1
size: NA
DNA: TGTGCCAGCAGCCGAGGACACGTGAACACTGAAGCTTTCTTT
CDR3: CASSRGHVNTEAFF

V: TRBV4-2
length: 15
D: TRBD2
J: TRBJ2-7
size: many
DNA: TGTGCCAGCAGCCAAGGACTAGCGGGAGTGTACGAGCAGTACTTC
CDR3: CASSQGLAGVYEQYF

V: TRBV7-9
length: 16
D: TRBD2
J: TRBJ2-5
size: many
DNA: TGTGCCAGCAGCTTACAGACTAGCGGGGCGAAAGAGACCCAGTACTTC
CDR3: CASSLQTSGAKETQYF

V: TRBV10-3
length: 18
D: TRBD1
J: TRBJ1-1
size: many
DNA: TGTGCCATCAGTGACCAAGGACAGGGCTTCCCTCAGAACACTGAAGCTTTCTTT
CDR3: CAISDQGQGFPQNTEAFF

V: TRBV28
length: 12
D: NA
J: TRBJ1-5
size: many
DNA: TGTGCCAGCAGACAGAACAATCAGCCCCAGCATTTT
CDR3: CASRQNNQPQHF

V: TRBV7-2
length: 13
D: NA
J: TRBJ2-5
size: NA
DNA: TGTGCCAGCAGCTTAGCCCGGGAAGAGACCCAGTACTTC
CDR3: CASSLAREETQYF

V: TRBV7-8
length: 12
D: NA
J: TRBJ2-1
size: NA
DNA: TGTGCCAGCAGCTGGACAGAGAATGAGCAGTTCTTC
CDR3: CASSWTENEQFF

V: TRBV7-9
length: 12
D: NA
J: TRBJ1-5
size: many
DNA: TGTGCCAGCAGCCTAAACCTTCAGCCCCAGCATTTT
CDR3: CASSLNLQPQHF

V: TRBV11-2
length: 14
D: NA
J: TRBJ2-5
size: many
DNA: TGTGCCAGCAGCTCCTCAGGTGGAATGGGGACCCAGTACTTC
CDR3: CASSSSGGMGTQYF

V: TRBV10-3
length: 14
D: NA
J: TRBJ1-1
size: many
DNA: TGTGCCATCAGTGAGGCCGCTTCTTCCCTAAGAGCTTTCTTT
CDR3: CAISEAASSLRAFF

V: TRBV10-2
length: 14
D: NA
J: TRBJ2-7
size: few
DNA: TGCGCCAGCAGTGAAAGGATGGGGGAACGCGAGCAGTACTTC
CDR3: CASSERMGEREQYF

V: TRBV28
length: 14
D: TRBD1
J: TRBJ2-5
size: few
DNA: TGTGCCAGCAGTTCTTATCAGGGGGTAGAGACCCAGTACTTC
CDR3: CASSSYQGVETQYF

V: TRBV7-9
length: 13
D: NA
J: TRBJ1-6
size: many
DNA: TGTGCCAGCAGCTTAGTGAGGGCCAGGACCCTCCACTTT
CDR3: CASSLVRARTLHF

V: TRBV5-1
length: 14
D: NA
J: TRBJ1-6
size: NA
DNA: TGCGCCAGCAGCTGGGGAGGGGACAATTCACCCCTCCACTTT
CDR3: CASSWGGDNSPLHF

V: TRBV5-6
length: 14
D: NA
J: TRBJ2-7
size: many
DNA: TGTGCCAGCAGCTTGGCGGAACAGGAATACGAGCAGTACTTC
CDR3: CASSLAEQEYEQYF

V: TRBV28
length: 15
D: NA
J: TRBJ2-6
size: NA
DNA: TGTGCCAGCGGTCGGGCGGGCTCTGGGGCCAACGTCCTGACTTTC
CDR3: CASGRAGSGANVLTF

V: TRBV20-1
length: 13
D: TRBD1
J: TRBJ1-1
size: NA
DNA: TGCAGTGCTACCCAGGGGGCGGACACTGAAGCTTTCTTT
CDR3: CSATQGADTEAFF

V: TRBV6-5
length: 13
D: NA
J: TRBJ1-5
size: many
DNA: TGTGCCAGCAGGGGACAACGCAATCAGCCCCAGCATTTT
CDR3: CASRGQRNQPQHF

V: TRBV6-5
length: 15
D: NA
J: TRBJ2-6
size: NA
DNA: TGTGCCAGCAGGGGGGGTTCCTCTGGGGCCAACGTCCTGACTTTC
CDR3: CASRGGSSGANVLTF

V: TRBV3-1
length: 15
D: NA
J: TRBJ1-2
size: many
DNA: TGTGCCAGCAGCCCTACAAGTACCGCCTACTATGGCTACACCTTC
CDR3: CASSPTSTAYYGYTF

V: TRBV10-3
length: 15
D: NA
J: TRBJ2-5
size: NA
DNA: TGTGCCATCAGTGAGTCGACTCAGGGAGGAGAGACCCAGTACTTC
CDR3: CAISESTQGGETQYF

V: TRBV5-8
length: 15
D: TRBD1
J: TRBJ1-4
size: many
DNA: TGTGCCAGCAGCCCCGGACAGGGGCTGAATGAAAAACTGTTTTTT
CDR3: CASSPGQGLNEKLFF

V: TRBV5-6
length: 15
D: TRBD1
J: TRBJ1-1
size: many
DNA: TGTGCCAGCAGCTCAGGGGAGGGGGCGATCACTGAAGCTTTCTTT
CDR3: CASSSGEGAITEAFF

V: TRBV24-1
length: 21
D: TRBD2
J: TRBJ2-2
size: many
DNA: TGTGCCACCAGTGATCGGAACGAACTAGCGGGAGAAAGAAGGTGGGGCGGGGAGCTGTTTTTT
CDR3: CATSDRNELAGERRWGGELFF

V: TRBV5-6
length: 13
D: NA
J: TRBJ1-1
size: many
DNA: TGTGCCAGCAGAGTCAGGTGGAACACTGAAGCTTTCTTT
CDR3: CASRVRWNTEAFF

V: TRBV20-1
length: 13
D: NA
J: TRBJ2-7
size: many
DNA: TGCAGTGCGGGGTCGACGGACTCCTACGAGCAGTACTTC
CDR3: CSAGSTDSYEQYF

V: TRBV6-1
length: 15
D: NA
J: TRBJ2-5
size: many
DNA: TGTGCCAGCAGCAACCTAGGTTCGGGACGAGAGACCCAGTACTTC
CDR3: CASSNLGSGRETQYF

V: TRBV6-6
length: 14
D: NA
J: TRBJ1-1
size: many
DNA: TGTGCCAGCATCCTGGAGAGACCCCCGCCTGAAGCTTTCTTT
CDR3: CASILERPPPEAFF

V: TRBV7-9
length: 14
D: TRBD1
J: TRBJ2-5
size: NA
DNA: TGTGCCAGCAGCCGGACAGGGGGCATCGAGACCCAGTACTTC
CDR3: CASSRTGGIETQYF

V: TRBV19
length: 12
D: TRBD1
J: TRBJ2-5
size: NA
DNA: TGTGCCAGTAGTATGGGGACAGCCACAGAGTACTTC
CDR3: CASSMGTATEYF

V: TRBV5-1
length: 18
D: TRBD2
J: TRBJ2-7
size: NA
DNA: TGTGCCAGCAGCCACCACGAAACTAGCGGGGCGGAGGAATACGAGCAGTACTTC
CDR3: CASSHHETSGAEEYEQYF

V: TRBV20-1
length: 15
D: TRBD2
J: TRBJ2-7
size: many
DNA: TGCAGTGCTAGAGATCCTAGCGGGAGCTCCTACGAGCAGTACTTC
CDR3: CSARDPSGSSYEQYF

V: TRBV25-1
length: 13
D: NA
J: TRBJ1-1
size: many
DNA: TGTGCCAGCGCTTTAGATATGAACACTGAAGCTTTCTTT
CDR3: CASALDMNTEAFF

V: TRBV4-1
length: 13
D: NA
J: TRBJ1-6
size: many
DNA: TGCGCCAGCAGCCACGACAGGAATTCACCCCTCCACTTT
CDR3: CASSHDRNSPLHF

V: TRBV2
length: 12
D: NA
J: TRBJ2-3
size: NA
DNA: TGTGCCAGCAGGGAAATACCAGATACGCAGTATTTT
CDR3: CASREIPDTQYF

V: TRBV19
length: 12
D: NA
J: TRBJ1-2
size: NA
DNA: TGTGCCAGTAGGCCCCGGGCCGAGATATACACCTTC
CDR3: CASRPRAEIYTF

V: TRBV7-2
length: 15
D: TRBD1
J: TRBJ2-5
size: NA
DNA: TGTGCCAGCAGCCCTAGACAGGGGGTAGGGGAGACCCAGTACTTC
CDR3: CASSPRQGVGETQYF

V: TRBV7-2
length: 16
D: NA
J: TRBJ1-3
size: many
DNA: TGTGCCAGCAGCTACGACACGGGGACGCCTGGAAACACCATATATTTT
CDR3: CASSYDTGTPGNTIYF

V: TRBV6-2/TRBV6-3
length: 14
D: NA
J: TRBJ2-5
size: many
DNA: TGTGCCAGCAGTGCGACAGAAATTCAAGAGACCCAGTACTTC
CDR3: CASSATEIQETQYF

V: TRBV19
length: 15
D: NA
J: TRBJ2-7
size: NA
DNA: TGTGCCAGTAGTTCGGGTAAGACCAACTCCTACGAGCAGTACTTC
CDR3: CASSSGKTNSYEQYF

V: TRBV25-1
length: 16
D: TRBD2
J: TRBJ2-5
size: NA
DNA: TGTGCCAGCAGCAATCTAGCGGGGTGGGCAGGGGAGACCCAGTACTTC
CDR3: CASSNLAGWAGETQYF

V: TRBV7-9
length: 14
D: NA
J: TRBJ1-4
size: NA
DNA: TGTGCCAGCAGTGCGAGGACAGTAGATGAAAAACTGTTTTTT
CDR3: CASSARTVDEKLFF

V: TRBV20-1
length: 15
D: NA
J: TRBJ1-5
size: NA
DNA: TGCAGTGCTAGAGGCGGTCAGGGAAGCAATCAGCCCCAGCATTTT
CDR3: CSARGGQGSNQPQHF